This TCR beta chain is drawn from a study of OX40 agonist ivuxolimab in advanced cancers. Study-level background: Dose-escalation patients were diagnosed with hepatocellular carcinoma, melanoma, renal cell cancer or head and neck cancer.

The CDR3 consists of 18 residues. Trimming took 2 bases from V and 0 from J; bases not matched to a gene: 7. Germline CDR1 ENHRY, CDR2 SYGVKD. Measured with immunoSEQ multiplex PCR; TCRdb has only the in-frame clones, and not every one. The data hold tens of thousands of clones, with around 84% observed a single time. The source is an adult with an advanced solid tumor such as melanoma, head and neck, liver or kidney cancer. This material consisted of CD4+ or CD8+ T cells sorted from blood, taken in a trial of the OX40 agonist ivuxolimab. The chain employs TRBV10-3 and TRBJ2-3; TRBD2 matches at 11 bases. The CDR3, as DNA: TGTGCCATCAGTGAGACTAGCGGGGGAGGTTATAGCACAGATACGCAGTATTTT. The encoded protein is CAISETSGGGYSTDTQYF.